This T cell receptor beta chain was recovered during a study of T cell responses to AZD1222 COVID-19 vaccine. The study's findings and limits: Among the donors, most were white British and more were female, and clonal diversity was possibly underestimated. Elevations in Spike-specific TCR breadth and depth followed administration of two AZD1222 doses.

Repertoires were generated with immunoSEQ multiplex PCR, while TCRdb's copy carries only in-frame clones and drops some. Altogether about 150,000 clones are present, 85% to 95% being singletons, with the ten largest covering about 1.4%. With respect to this clone: The antigen is unknown.

This CDR3 region has 15 residues. The germline V gene has CDR1 SGDLS and CDR2 YYNGEE. Trimming removed 2 bases from V and 3 bases from J, with 14 bases in between. The J gene is TRBJ2-5, the V gene TRBV9; tentative D call: TRBD2 (6 bases). This clonotype was obtained from an adult who received the AZD1222 COVID-19 vaccine. Sequenced here: peripheral blood, sampled 28 days after the second AZD1222 dose. The CDR3 nucleotides read TGTGCCAGCAGCGTGGGACCGGGACTTAAAGAGACCCAGTACTTC. The encoded protein is CASSVGPGLKETQYF. The variable domain in full, completed from reference TRBV9 and TRBJ2-5, reads DSGVTQTPKHLITATGQRVTLRCSPRSGDLSVYWYQQSLDQGLQFLIQYYNGEERAKGNILERFSAQQFPDLHSELNLSSLELGDSALYFCASSVGPGLKETQYFGPGTRLLVL.